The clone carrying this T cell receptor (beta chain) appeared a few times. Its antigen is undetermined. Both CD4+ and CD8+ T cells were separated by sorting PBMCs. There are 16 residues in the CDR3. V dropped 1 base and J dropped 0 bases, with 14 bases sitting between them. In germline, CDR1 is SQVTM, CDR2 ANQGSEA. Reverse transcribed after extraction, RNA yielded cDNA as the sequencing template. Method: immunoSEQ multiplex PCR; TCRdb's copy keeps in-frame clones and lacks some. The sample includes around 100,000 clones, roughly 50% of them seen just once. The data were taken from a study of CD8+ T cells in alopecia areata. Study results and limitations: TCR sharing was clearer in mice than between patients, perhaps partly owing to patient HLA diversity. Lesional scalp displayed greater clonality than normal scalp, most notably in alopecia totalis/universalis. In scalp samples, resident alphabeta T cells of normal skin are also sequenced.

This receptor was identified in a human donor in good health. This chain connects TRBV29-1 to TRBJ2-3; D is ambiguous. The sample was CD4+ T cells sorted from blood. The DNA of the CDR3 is TGCAGCGTTGAAGGAGGTCGGCCGTCTAGCACAGATACGCAGTATTTT. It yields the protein CSVEGGRPSSTDTQYF.